The 8 T cell receptor beta chains in this list originate from one sample, sequenced in a study of T cell responses to AZD1222 COVID-19 vaccine. The method was immunoSEQ multiplex PCR; TCRdb's version includes in-frame clones alone and lacks a portion of them. In the table there are around 190,000 clones, roughly 88% of which are singletons. The sequences come from peripheral blood, collected on day 0 of AZD1222 vaccination. The receptors come from an adult in good health.

Details on this clone: Other DNA sequences in this sample translate to the same CDR3. This sequence joins TRBV9 and TRBJ1-1; D is undetermined. V lost 2 bases, J lost 0 bases, and 8 bases lay in between. CDR1 is SGDLS and CDR2 is YYNGEE in the germline V gene. This CDR3 region has 14 residues. DNA for the CDR3: TGTGCCAGCAGCGTTACAGCGATGAACACTGAAGCTTTCTTT. Translating it yields CASSVTAMNTEAFF. The variable domain in full, completed from reference TRBV9 and TRBJ1-1, reads DSGVTQTPKHLITATGQRVTLRCSPRSGDLSVYWYQQSLDQGLQFLIQYYNGEERAKGNILERFSAQQFPDLHSELNLSSLELGDSALYFCASSVTAMNTEAFFGQGTRLTVV.

The genes are TRBV12-3 or TRBV12-4 and TRBJ1-3; no definite D call. V was cut by 10 bases and J by 7 bases, with 8 bases left in between. The CDR3 loop spans 10 amino acids. CDR3 residues: CATMGNTIYF. CDR3 coding DNA: TGTGCCACCATGGGCAACACCATATATTTT.

This clone was counted between two and nine times. The chain links TRBV19 to TRBJ1-2; possibly TRBD1 for D (5 bases). CDR1 is LNHDA, CDR2 SQIVND, per germline (reference sequence). This CDR3 contains 13 residues. Trimming stripped 5 bases from V and 8 bases from J, with 15 bases between. In DNA, the CDR3 is TGTGCCAGTAGTCCAGGGACTGTCTTGGGCTACACCTTC. This sequence encodes CASSPGTVLGYTF.

The chain combines TRBV16 with TRBJ1-2; a weak D match, TRBD1 (5 bases). Trimming pared 4 bases from V and 0 bases from J, leaving 9 bases between. The CDR3 covers 14 residues. Germline V lookup: CDR1 KGHSY, CDR2 FQNENV. The CDR3 reads CASSRQRANYGYTF. The CDR3 nucleotides read TGTGCCAGCAGCCGACAGAGAGCTAACTATGGCTACACCTTC.

The chain links TRBV28 to TRBJ2-7; TRBD1 matches at 9 bases. The CDR3 consists of 14 residues. V was pared by 6 bases and J by 6 bases, with 9 bases of the junction left unmatched. From germline, CDR1 is MDHEN and CDR2 SYDVKM. The CDR3 loop is CASRPHRGLSEQYF. CDR3 DNA sequence: TGTGCCAGCAGACCTCACAGGGGGCTGAGCGAGCAGTACTTC. Filled out from reference TRBV28 and TRBJ2-7, the complete variable domain reads DVKVTQSSRYLVKRTGEKVFLECVQDMDHENMFWYRQDPGLGLRLIYFSYDVKMKEKGDIPEGYSVSREKKERFSLILESASTNQTSMYLCASRPHRGLSEQYFGPGTRLTVT.

This chain links TRBV10-3 with TRBJ2-3; D remains ambiguous. The CDR3 consists of 13 residues. Germline values: CDR1 ENHRY, CDR2 SYGVKD. The V gene lost 7 bases and the J gene lost 0 bases, with 8 bases spanning the gap. CDR3 DNA sequence: TGTGCCATCACTCAGGAGAGCACAGATACGCAGTATTTT. Translating it yields CAITQESTDTQYF.

This clone was counted a few times. The chain recombines TRBV27 with TRBJ1-2; 7 bases line up with TRBD1. V dropped 2 bases and J dropped 5; count of bases not matched to a gene: 2. The germline V gene encodes CDR1 MNHEY and CDR2 SMNVEV (reference sequence). This CDR3 is 13 amino acids long. The CDR3 region has the DNA TGTGCCAGCAGTTTAGCGGGACAGTATGGCTACACCTTC. Translation: CASSLAGQYGYTF.

This clone was seen many times. This rearrangement joins TRBV9 to TRBJ1-3; D unclear. The germline CDR1 and CDR2 sequences are SGDLS and YYNGEE. With 2 bases removed from V and 1 base from J, the gap between germline ends came to 10 bases. The CDR3 is made up of 15 amino acids. In DNA, the CDR3 is TGTGCCAGCAGCGTTAGTGATGGTTCTGGAAACACCATATATTTT. Protein sequence: CASSVSDGSGNTIYF.